This TCR beta chain was identified in a study of CD8+CD57+ T cells in acquired aplastic anemia. On the study more broadly: Yields of DNA that came from sorted CD4+ and CD8+ cells averaged roughly 3 ug. Findings of the study overall: Twenty-nine CD8+ CDR3 sequences were shared between patients and controls.

Genomic DNA, the template, was used for profiling of the TCR beta VDJ and CDR3. TCRdb redid the calling of the reads with MiXCR, one entry per CDR3 protein. This sample has 150,000 to 200,000 distinct CDR3 sequences; roughly 48% occur once, and the top ten carry approximately 2.9%. Of note for this clonotype: What it binds is unknown.

The authors sequenced patients whose flow cytometry had shown CD8+CD57+ cell expansion. The cohort consisted entirely of patients having severe acquired aplastic anemia. This TCR was recovered from a human donor with aplastic anemia. The sample comprised sorted CD4+, CD8+, or CD8+CD57+ T cells (not recorded which) from PBMCs.

The CDR3 DNA sequence: TGTGCCAGCAGCTCGACGACAGGGGACGGCAATCAGCCCCAGCATTTT. This sequence encodes CASSSTTGDGNQPQHF. The gene calls are TRBV11-1 and TRBJ1-5; the match to TRBD1 covers 8 bases. The V gene end was trimmed by 4 bases and the J gene end by 2 bases; junction bases not matched to a gene: 7. In germline, CDR1 is SGHAT, CDR2 FQDESV (reference sequence). The CDR3 runs 16 residues.